This paragraph reports one T cell receptor (beta chain). The antigen remains unidentified. The sample originates from a study of cytomegalovirus exposure and HLA in healthy donors. The CDR3 covers 12 residues. Germline V lookup: CDR1 SEHNR, CDR2 FQNEAQ (reference sequence). V was pared by 2 bases and J by 6 bases, with 7 bases between. PCR used 60 Vbeta primers and 13 Jbeta primers. Sequencing used immunoSEQ multiplex PCR; TCRdb keeps in-frame clones, though not all of them. The ten top clones account for about 1.6%, within a sample of around 140,000 clones. Study results and limitations: Analysis was performed later, and it showed HLA-associated TCR beta chains to be more clonally expanded than equally common others.

The sequenced material came from PBMCs. The V gene is TRBV7-9, the J gene TRBJ1-2; D is ambiguous. The clonotype was recovered from a woman in her thirties or forties in good health and CMV-seronegative. The CDR3 DNA reads TGTGCCAGCAGCTTATACGGGGATGGCTACACCTTC. Protein product: CASSLYGDGYTF.